A single sample gave rise to the 4 T cell receptor beta chains below, sequenced in a study of regulatory T cells in long-lasting Graves disease. CDR3 regions were amplified by Arm-PCR using iRepertoire HTBI primers to build TCR beta libraries. TCRdb used MiXCR to reprocess the multiplex PCR reads, holding one entry per CDR3 protein. This table holds 500,000 to 800,000 distinct CDR3 sequences, 25% to 30% found once. Time point defined: persistent/refractory GD, antithyroid drugs over 5 years with positive TRAb. The TCR library was made from RNA that had been extracted from PBMCs in TRIzol. The starting material was peripheral blood mononuclear cells (PBMCs), obtained when the disease was refractory, from a patient treated with antithyroid drugs. The receptor source for this set is a female donor with Graves disease.

This chain links TRBV19 with TRBJ1-4; D not resolved. The CDR3 has 16 residues. Germline V gene sequence: CDR1 LNHDA, CDR2 SQIVND (reference sequence). Trimming left V 3 bases short and J 8 bases short, with 19 bases between. Here the CDR3 DNA reads TGTGCCAGTAGTATTAGTCAGAGTCGGACTCGCGAAAAACTGTTTTTT. Translated: CASSISQSRTREKLFF.

This chain connects TRBV6-1 to TRBJ2-7; a possible D gene is TRBD1 (5 bases). This CDR3 spans 13 amino acids. The germline CDR1 and CDR2 sequences are MNHNS and SASEGT. V was clipped by 3 bases and J by 6 bases, with 12 bases between them. CDR3: CASSDRVFVEQYF. The CDR3 DNA is TGTGCCAGCAGTGACAGGGTTTTCGTCGAGCAGTACTTC.

This clonotype was seen a few times. The chain is built from TRBV11-2 and TRBJ1-2; D gene uncertain. The CDR3 length is 13 residues. The germline V gene encodes CDR1 SGHAT and CDR2 FQNNGV. Trimming removed 2 bases from V and 8 bases from J, with 12 bases in between. The CDR3 spells CASSLRTIEGYTF. CDR3 sequence (DNA): TGTGCCAGCAGCTTAAGGACCATAGAGGGCTACACCTTC. Based on the CDR3 plus reference TRBV11-2 and TRBJ1-2, the full variable domain is EAGVAQSPRYKIIEKRQSVAFWCNPISGHATLYWYQQILGQGPKLLIQFQNNGVVDDSQLPKDRFSAERLKGVDSTLKIQPAKLEDSAVYLCASSLRTIEGYTFGSGTRLTVV.

This clonotype has just a few counts. The chain couples TRBV6-1 to TRBJ1-2; the D gene is possibly TRBD1 (6 bases). This CDR3 spans 15 amino acids. From germline, CDR1 is MNHNS and CDR2 SASEGT. V lost 1 base and J lost 4, with 13 bases in between. In DNA, the CDR3 is TGTGCCAGCAGTGAAGTCCAGGGGCCGGGCTATGGCTACACCTTC. It encodes CASSEVQGPGYGYTF.